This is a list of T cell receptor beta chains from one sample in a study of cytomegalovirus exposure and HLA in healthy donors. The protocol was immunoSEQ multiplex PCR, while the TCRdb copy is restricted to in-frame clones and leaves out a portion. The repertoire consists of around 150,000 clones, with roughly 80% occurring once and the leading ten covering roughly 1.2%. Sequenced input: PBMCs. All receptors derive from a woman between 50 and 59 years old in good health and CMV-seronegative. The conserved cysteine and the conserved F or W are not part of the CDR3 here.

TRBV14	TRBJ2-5	ASSQDLRTAPRY
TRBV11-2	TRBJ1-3	ASSSMTASSGNTIY
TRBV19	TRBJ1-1	ASSTQGFTEAF
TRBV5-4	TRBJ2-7	ASSLGFLGGSYEQY
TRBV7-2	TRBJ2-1	ASSLRGFYNEQF
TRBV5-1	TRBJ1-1	ASSAGQGAGTEAF
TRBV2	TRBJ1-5	ASSEALRGNQPQH
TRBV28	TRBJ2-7	ASSPRGEQY
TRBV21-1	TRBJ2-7	ASSSRGRPYEQY
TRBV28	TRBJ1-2	ASLSPAGGYGYT
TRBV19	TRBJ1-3	ASGTLRDSGNTIY
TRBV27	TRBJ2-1	ASAHPPYNEQF
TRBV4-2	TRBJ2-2	ASSQDPAGLGAGELF
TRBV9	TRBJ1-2	ASSPRDRQANYGYT
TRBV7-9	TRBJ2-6	ASSRQGDSGANVLT
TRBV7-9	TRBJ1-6	ASSTAGDSPLH
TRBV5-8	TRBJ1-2	ASSLDVLNYGYT
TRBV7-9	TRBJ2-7	ASSLVSADRYEQY
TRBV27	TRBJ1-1	ASSRGGTEAF
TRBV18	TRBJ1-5	ASSPTTGNQPQH
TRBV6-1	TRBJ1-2	ASSEAGDSSGYT
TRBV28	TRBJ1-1	ASRRDRVNTEAF
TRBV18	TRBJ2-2	ASSLNLVDTGELF
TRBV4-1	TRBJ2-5	ASSQGGGGAGETQY
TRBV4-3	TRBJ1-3	ASSQGGGAGNTIY
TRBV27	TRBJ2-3	ASSSIFSASTDTQY
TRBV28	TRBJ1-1	ASSFRVENTEAF
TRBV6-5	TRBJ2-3	ASSPRDRVTDTQY
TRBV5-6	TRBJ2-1	ASSLGLAGADDEQF
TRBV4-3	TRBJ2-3	ASSQDVRGGPDTQY
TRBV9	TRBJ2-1	ASSANYNEQF
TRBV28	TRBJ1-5	ASSFEGPQH
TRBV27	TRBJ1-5	ASSSQNQPQH
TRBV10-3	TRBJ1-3	AISESGQGFVSGNTIY
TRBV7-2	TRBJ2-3	ASSITGPTSTDTQY
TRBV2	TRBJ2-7	ASSELTGAGSYEQY
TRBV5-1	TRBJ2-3	ASKGGNTDTQY
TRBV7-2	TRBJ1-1	ASSLALGQLEAF
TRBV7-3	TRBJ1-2	ASSLGDRAKYGYT
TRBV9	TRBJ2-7	ASSVVPGGYEQY
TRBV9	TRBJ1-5	ASSVGGTDNQPQH
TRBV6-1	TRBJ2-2	ASRRGGGTGELF
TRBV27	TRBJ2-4	ASRQGARGY
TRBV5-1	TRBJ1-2	ASSLAMTGGNYGYT
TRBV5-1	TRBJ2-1	ASSAGLAGSYNEQF
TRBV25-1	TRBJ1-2	ASRGDRVGYGYT